The 19 T cell receptor beta chains given below trace back to one sample, sequenced in a study of blood T cell repertoires in COVID-19. Produced via immunoSEQ multiplex PCR; TCRdb's table is partial and in-frame only. Among under 250,000 clones listed, roughly 86% were seen once. The material sequenced was peripheral blood. The receptor set was obtained from an older woman who had recovered from COVID-19.

Only one count was recorded for this clone. This chain connects TRBV7-2 to TRBJ2-5, with TRBD2 as a possible D gene (7 bases). Germline loops: CDR1 SGHTA, CDR2 FQGNSA. The CDR3 extends over 16 amino acids. V was pared by 5 bases and J by 5 bases, with 21 bases between. Written as DNA, the CDR3 is TGTGCCAGCAGCAAGTTCTCCGGGGGGCCGGGCGAGACCCAGTACTTC. It translates to CASSKFSGGPGETQYF.

This clone was picked up one time. The rearrangement links TRBV2 to TRBJ1-2, with D maybe TRBD1 (6 bases). The CDR3 has 15 amino acids. Deletions cut 0 bases from V and 5 bases from J, with 13 bases between. In germline, CDR1 is SNHLY, CDR2 FYNNEI. The CDR3 loop reads CASSEARRTGYGYTF. For the CDR3, the DNA is TGTGCCAGCAGTGAAGCGCGGCGCACAGGGTATGGCTACACCTTC.

This rearrangement joins TRBV11-2 to TRBJ2-7; 8 bases line up with TRBD2. CDR3 size: 16 residues. Germline loops: CDR1 SGHAT, CDR2 FQNNGV. Trimming removed 5 bases from V and 2 bases from J; junction bases left unmatched: 11. Written as DNA, the CDR3 is TGTGCCAGCAGCCTCGGCCGGGGACTAGGCACCTACGAGCAGTACTTC. Protein: CASSLGRGLGTYEQYF. The full variable domain, with the rest looked up from reference TRBV11-2 and TRBJ2-7, is EAGVAQSPRYKIIEKRQSVAFWCNPISGHATLYWYQQILGQGPKLLIQFQNNGVVDDSQLPKDRFSAERLKGVDSTLKIQPAKLEDSAVYLCASSLGRGLGTYEQYFGPGTRLTVT.

This clone was seen just once. The chain links TRBV28 to TRBJ1-1; TRBD1 might be the D (6 bases). V shed 5 bases and J shed 4 bases, with 17 bases lying between them. Germline V lookup: CDR1 MDHEN, CDR2 SYDVKM. The CDR3 is made up of 15 amino acids. The DNA for the CDR3 is TGTGCCAGCAGTCCACCCCAGGGGCAAGGCACTGAAGCTTTCTTT. This gives the protein CASSPPQGQGTEAFF.

The chain couples TRBV7-3 to TRBJ2-5; TRBD2 matches at 7 bases. V gave up 1 base and J gave up 6 bases; unmatched junction bases: 8. The CDR3 has 15 residues. CDR1 SGHTA and CDR2 FQGTGA come from the germline V gene. The CDR3 here is CASSLMSGERQTQYF. As DNA, the CDR3 is TGTGCCAGCAGCTTAATGAGCGGGGAGAGGCAGACCCAGTACTTC.

The chain recombines TRBV7-2 with TRBJ2-3; no definite D call. Germline CDR1 and CDR2: SGHTA and FQGNSA. V was pared by 5 bases and J by 5 bases, with 8 bases between. CDR3 length: 12 amino acids. The CDR3 nucleotides read TGTGCCAGCAGCGTCCGAGGAGATACGCAGTATTTT. Protein sequence: CASSVRGDTQYF.

The chain couples TRBV27 to TRBJ1-2, with D possibly TRBD1 on 5 matching bases. V was trimmed by 0 bases and J by 4 bases, leaving 15 bases between them. CDR1 is MNHEY and CDR2 is SMNVEV in the germline V gene (reference sequence). There are 16 residues in the CDR3. CDR3 sequence reads: CASSLSPTDYIYGYTF. In nucleotides, the CDR3 is TGTGCCAGCAGTTTATCTCCGACAGATTACATCTATGGCTACACCTTC.

This clone was seen once. This chain uses TRBV7-8 with TRBJ2-1, with 16 positions matching TRBD2. V lost 5 bases and J lost 12; bases outside the gene matches: 7. CDR3 length: 15 amino acids. Looked up from germline, CDR1 is SGHVS and CDR2 is FQNEAQ. DNA for the CDR3: TGTGCCAGCAGCCCTCCGGGACTAGCGGGGGGGCCGCAGTTCTTC. It codes for CASSPPGLAGGPQFF.

The genes are TRBV5-4 and TRBJ2-4; TRBD1 aligns across 10 bases. The CDR3 totals 15 residues. Unmatched junction bases numbered 3, after V lost 2 bases and J lost 4 bases. Germline-derived CDR1 and CDR2 are SGHNT and YYREEE (reference sequence). The CDR3 DNA reads TGTGCCAGCAGCTTCCGGGGACAGGGGAAAAACATTCAGTACTTC. Residues: CASSFRGQGKNIQYF.

The rearrangement joins TRBV29-1 to TRBJ2-5; 9 nucleotides align to TRBD2. J lost 4 bases, V lost 7 bases, and 4 bases had no gene match. CDR3 length equals 12 residues. Germline values: CDR1 SQVTM, CDR2 ANQGSEA. The CDR3 region has the DNA TGCAGCGCCGGTAGCGGGGGAGAGACCCAGTACTTC. Translation gives CSAGSGGETQYF.

The CDR3 nucleotides are TGCGCCAGCAGCCAACTCAGTCGGAGGAGGGGAAGGACTGAAGCTTTCTTT. It codes for CASSQLSRRRGRTEAFF. This chain uses TRBV4-1 with TRBJ1-1, with D tentatively TRBD1 (5 bases). V lost 2 bases and J lost 5, with 21 bases in between. Germline CDR1 and CDR2: MGHRA and YSYEKL. The CDR3 length is 17 residues.

The genes are TRBV5-1 and TRBJ1-2; 9 nucleotides match TRBD1. The germline gives CDR1 SGHRS, CDR2 YFSETQ. This CDR3 contains 14 residues. The trim removed 4 bases at V and 2 bases at J, leaving 3 bases unmatched. DNA of the CDR3: TGCGCCAGCAGCCGCGGACAGGGGAACTATGGCTACACCTTC. Its protein product is CASSRGQGNYGYTF.

V is TRBV6-6 and J is TRBJ2-7, with TRBD1 identical over 7 bases. Germline CDR1 is MNHNY and CDR2 is SVGAGI (reference sequence). CDR3 length: 15 residues. V lost 7 bases and J lost 3; bases outside the gene matches: 12. CDR3 loop: CASINAVRGIYEQYF. The CDR3 coding sequence is TGTGCCAGCATCAACGCGGTCAGGGGGATCTACGAGCAGTACTTC.

The rearrangement links TRBV29-1 to TRBJ1-1; a possible D gene is TRBD1 (6 bases). Germline CDR1 is SQVTM and CDR2 is ANQGSEA. The V gene lost 3 bases and the J gene lost 1 base, with 9 bases spanning the gap. This CDR3 has 13 amino acids. CDR3 DNA sequence: TGCAGCGTTGAGGGGGCGGCGAACACTGAAGCTTTCTTT. Translated, it gives CSVEGAANTEAFF. The full variable domain, its missing parts supplied by reference TRBV29-1 and TRBJ1-1, is SAVISQKPSRDICQRGTSLTIQCQVDSQVTMMFWYRQQPGQSLTLIATANQGSEATYESGFVIDKFPISRPNLTFSTLTVSNMSPEDSSIYLCSVEGAANTEAFFGQGTRLTVV.

With regard to this clone: Other DNA sequences in this specimen translate into the identical CDR3. The V call is TRBV7-2, the J call TRBJ1-5; D gene uncertain. The CDR3 is 14 residues long. The germline V gene encodes CDR1 SGHTA and CDR2 FQGNSA. Trimming left V 5 bases short and J 3 bases short, with 11 bases between. The CDR3 loop is CASSPSVSNQPQHF. The CDR3 DNA is TGTGCCAGCAGCCCTTCGGTCTCCAATCAGCCCCAGCATTTT.

CDR3 residues: CASSLFVTGENQPQHF. CDR3 DNA: TGTGCCAGCAGCTTGTTCGTGACAGGGGAGAATCAGCCCCAGCATTTT. This chain links TRBV5-6 with TRBJ1-5; TRBD1 matches 8 bases. Germline loops: CDR1 SGHDT, CDR2 YYEEEE. Unmatched junction bases numbered 7, after V lost 1 base and J lost 4 bases. There are 16 residues in the CDR3.

V and J are TRBV5-1 and TRBJ1-6; 10 bases agree with TRBD1. CDR1 SGHRS and CDR2 YFSETQ come from the germline V gene. V lost 3 bases, J lost 9 bases, and 3 bases stayed unmatched. CDR3 length: 14 amino acids. The CDR3 loop reads CASSSGQGRSPLHF. The CDR3 nucleotides are TGCGCCAGCAGCTCGGGACAGGGGCGTTCACCCCTCCACTTT. The whole variable domain, filled in from reference TRBV5-1 and TRBJ1-6, reads KAGVTQTPRYLIKTRGQQVTLSCSPISGHRSVSWYQQTPGQGLQFLFEYFSETQRNKGNFPGRFSGRQFSNSRSEMNVSTLELGDSALYLCASSSGQGRSPLHFGNGTRLTVT.

This clone was recorded a few times. V and J are TRBV7-2 and TRBJ2-2; 8 nucleotides agree with TRBD2. J was trimmed by 6 bases and V by 1 base; bases with no gene match: 7. The CDR3 is made up of 16 amino acids. Germline lookup yields CDR1 SGHTA and CDR2 FQGNSA. Written as DNA, the CDR3 is TGTGCCAGCAGCTTAGGTGGGACTAGATATCCCGGGGAGCTGTTTTTT. Translating it yields CASSLGGTRYPGELFF. The whole variable domain, filled in from reference TRBV7-2 and TRBJ2-2, reads GAGVSQSPSNKVTEKGKDVELRCDPISGHTALYWYRQSLGQGLEFLIYFQGNSAPDKSGLPSDRFSAERTGGSVSTLTIQRTQQEDSAVYLCASSLGGTRYPGELFFGEGSRLTVL.

The chain carries TRBV21-1 and TRBJ1-5; TRBD1, the D gene given by the table, was not confirmed from the DNA. TRBV21-1 has pseudogene status. The CDR3 extends over 18 amino acids. DNA of the CDR3: TGTGCCAGCAGCAAACCCCCGGGACAGGGGCCCAGCAATCAGCCCCAGCATTTT. It translates to CASSKPPGQGPSNQPQHF.